These T cell receptor beta chains were read from a single sample in a study of tumor-infiltrating T cells and Merkel cell polyomavirus. Profiling relied on immunoSEQ multiplex PCR, and the TCRdb table lists in-frame clones only, not all of them. The sample carries 2,800 or so clones, just under 85% recorded once. What was sequenced was tumor tissue. Receptors originate from a man between 45 and 60 years old with Merkel cell carcinoma. Both conserved end residues are part of each CDR3. Each record gives: clone size, D gene, CDR3 length, J gene, V gene, CDR3 DNA, CDR3 protein. D genes are given only for firm matches. Clone size, where shown, is once, few, many, or a class for clones that have expanded.

NA,NA,17,TRBJ2-7,TRBV7-2,TGTGCCAGCAGCTTAGAATCCCTGGACACCCAAACCTACGAGCAGTACTTC,CASSLESLDTQTYEQYF
once,TRBD1,16,TRBJ1-2,TRBV6-6,TGTGCCAGCATGCGGACAGGGGCTGCAAGTGGCGGTGGCTACACCTTC,CASMRTGAASGGGYTF
NA,TRBD2,14,TRBJ2-1,TRBV6-4,TGTGCCACACGAAAGCGGGGGGACTACAATGAGCAGTTCTTC,CATRKRGDYNEQFF
few,NA,16,TRBJ2-5,TRBV11-2,TGTGCCAGCAGCCCAGGGTCAGCGAGAGCAGGAGAGACCCAGTACTTC,CASSPGSARAGETQYF
large,NA,16,TRBJ2-2,TRBV2,TGTGCCAGCAGGCTAAGGGGGTACGCGGACACCGGGGAGCTGTTTTTT,CASRLRGYADTGELFF
NA,TRBD1,10,TRBJ2-1,TRBV20-1,TGCAGTGCTAGCCGGGACAGGGAATTCTTC,CSASRDREFF
few,NA,15,TRBJ1-1,TRBV19,TGTGCCAGTAGTATAGGTAGGGGGATGAACACTGAAGCTTTCTTT,CASSIGRGMNTEAFF
NA,TRBD2,16,TRBJ2-1,TRBV27,TGTGCCAGCAAGTCCTTGGGCGGGGGGTACGACAATGAGCAGTTCTTC,CASKSLGGGYDNEQFF
once,TRBD1,15,TRBJ2-1,TRBV6-1,TGTGCCAGCAAAATCGGACAGGGGCAGTACAATGAGCAGTTCTTC,CASKIGQGQYNEQFF
NA,TRBD1,14,TRBJ2-7,TRBV7-8,TGTGCCAGCAGCCTACGACAGGGTCCCTACGAGCAGTACTTC,CASSLRQGPYEQYF
once,TRBD1,15,TRBJ2-2,TRBV4-1,TGCGCCAGCAGCCAAGGACAGGGGTTACCGGGGGAGCTGTTTTTT,CASSQGQGLPGELFF
NA,NA,12,TRBJ2-3,TRBV6-6,TGTGCCAGCAAACCGTCTAGGTCCGCGCAGTATTTT,CASKPSRSAQYF
NA,NA,12,TRBJ2-5,TRBV5-4,TGTGCCAGCACCCAGGGTGGAGAGACCCAGTACTTC,CASTQGGETQYF
few,NA,13,TRBJ1-2,TRBV6-5,TGTGCCAGCAGTTACTTCTCCTTGGCTGGCTACACCTTC,CASSYFSLAGYTF
NA,TRBD2,16,TRBJ2-1,TRBV5-4,TGTGCCAGCAGCTCCTCCGGGAGGACCGGCTACAATGAGCAGTTCTTC,CASSSSGRTGYNEQFF
NA,NA,15,TRBJ1-3,TRBV5-1,TGCGCCAGCAGCTTGAATGACAACTCTGGAAACACCATATATTTT,CASSLNDNSGNTIYF
NA,TRBD1,14,TRBJ2-2,TRBV5-6,TGTGCCAGCAACAGGGGTCTCTGGACCGGGGAGCTGTTTTTT,CASNRGLWTGELFF
NA,NA,13,TRBJ1-4,TRBV7-9,TGTGCCAGCAGCAAAGAAACTGGTGAAAAACTGTTTTTT,CASSKETGEKLFF
NA,NA,13,TRBJ2-1,TRBV14,TGTGCCAGCAGCCAAGCCACATACAATGAGCAGTTCTTC,CASSQATYNEQFF
NA,NA,13,TRBJ2-7,TRBV6-5,TGTGCCAGCAGTCGTACTAATTCCTACGAGCAGTACTTC,CASSRTNSYEQYF
NA,TRBD1,14,TRBJ1-6,TRBV5-1,TGCGCCAGCAGCTTGGACAGGGGAGGATCACCCCTCCACTTT,CASSLDRGGSPLHF
few,NA,17,TRBJ1-2,TRBV25-1,TGTGCCAGCAGTCCCACAGGGTCCATCCGATTAAACTATGGCTACACCTTC,CASSPTGSIRLNYGYTF
NA,NA,17,TRBJ1-6,TRBV11-2,TGTGCCAGCAGAATCAGGGGCCACGAAACCTATAATTCACCCCTCCACTTT,CASRIRGHETYNSPLHF
NA,NA,18,TRBJ1-1,TRBV5-1,TGCGCCAGCAGCTTGGGGGGGCCCAGCCAGCGCCCGAACACTGAAGCTTTCTTT,CASSLGGPSQRPNTEAFF
large,TRBD2,17,TRBJ2-3,TRBV7-8,TGTGCCAGCAGTCCCTGGGGGGTAGCGGGTAGCACAGATACGCAGTATTTT,CASSPWGVAGSTDTQYF
NA,TRBD1,16,TRBJ1-1,TRBV15,TGTGCCACCAGCAGAGATCTGACAGGGGCGAACACTGAAGCTTTCTTT,CATSRDLTGANTEAFF
NA,NA,15,TRBJ1-1,TRBV25-1,TGTGCCAGCAGTGAAGGGGGAGGGACAACCACTGAAGCTTTCTTT,CASSEGGGTTTEAFF
NA,NA,13,TRBJ2-3,TRBV5-1,TGCGCCAGCAGCATGGAACTACCAGATACGCAGTATTTT,CASSMELPDTQYF
once,TRBD2,18,TRBJ2-3,TRBV19,TGTGCCAGTAGGATCCACGGACTAGCGGGGGGTGGGTCAGATACGCAGTATTTT,CASRIHGLAGGGSDTQYF
NA,NA,13,TRBJ1-1,TRBV10-2,TGCGCCACTTTACCAGGGGCTGGGACTGAAGCTTTCTTT,CATLPGAGTEAFF
NA,NA,12,TRBJ1-2,TRBV6-5,TGTGCCAGCGGGGGGGGGAACTATGGCTACACCTTC,CASGGGNYGYTF
once,TRBD1,15,TRBJ2-7,TRBV5-6,TGTGCCAGCAGCTCAGGACAGGGGTTACTCTACGAGCAGTACTTC,CASSSGQGLLYEQYF
NA,TRBD1,15,TRBJ2-1,TRBV2,TGTGCCAGCAGCGATACAGGGGGAAGCTACAATGAGCAGTTCTTC,CASSDTGGSYNEQFF
few,NA,15,TRBJ2-5,TRBV11-2,TGTGCCAGCAGCTCGACGACGAGGGGGTGGGAGACCCAGTACTTC,CASSSTTRGWETQYF
NA,TRBD2,14,TRBJ2-7,TRBV18,TGTGCCAGCTCATCTAGCGGGGGGACCTACGAGCAGTACTTC,CASSSSGGTYEQYF
NA,NA,14,TRBJ1-2,TRBV7-9,TGTGCCAGCAGCGGAGGTGGGGGGGCGCGGGGCTACACCTTC,CASSGGGGARGYTF
NA,NA,12,TRBJ2-5,TRBV5-1,TGCGCCAGCAGCTCCCTCCGGGAGACCCAGTACTTC,CASSSLRETQYF
NA,NA,16,TRBJ1-1,TRBV15,TGTGCCACCAGCAGAGGTTCAGGGATCGTAGACACTGAAGCTTTCTTT,CATSRGSGIVDTEAFF
NA,TRBD1,14,TRBJ2-3,TRBV10-3,TGTGCCATCAACGCAGGGGGCAGCACAGATACGCAGTATTTT,CAINAGGSTDTQYF